This passage covers 19 T cell receptor beta chains from one sample sequenced in a study of regulatory T cells in long-lasting Graves disease. Arm-PCR of CDR3 regions with iRepertoire HTBI primers generated TCR beta libraries. TCRdb redid the calling of the multiplex PCR reads with MiXCR, one entry per CDR3 protein. The sample yields about 210,000 distinct CDR3 sequences, roughly 19% seen once. Time point of the sample: newly diagnosed GD, antithyroid drugs for less than 3 months. Preparation of the TCR library used RNA extracted from PBMCs. This same sample was also taken into another study, of T cells in Graves' hyperthyroidism and ophthalmopathy.

Sequenced here: peripheral blood mononuclear cells (PBMCs), sampled at new diagnosis, from a patient treated with antithyroid drugs. The receptors derive from a woman aged 25 to 39 with Graves disease.

Concerning this clonotype itself: A much larger clone lies a single base off, so this may be a read error. This chain connects TRBV6-2 or TRBV6-3 to TRBJ1-5, with unresolved D. Germline V gene lookup returns CDR1 MNHEY and CDR2 SVGEGT. CDR3 size: 13 residues. V was clipped by 5 bases and J by 0 bases, with 5 bases between them. The CDR3 spells CASSGNSNQPQHF. DNA of the CDR3: TGTGCCAGCAGTGGGAATAGCAATCAGCCCCAGCATTTT.

About this clonotype: Given a much more abundant clone one base away, this may be a read error. The V call is TRBV19, the J call TRBJ2-3; 7 nucleotides line up with TRBD2. The CDR3 extends over 15 amino acids. The V gene's germline CDR1 is LNHDA and CDR2 SQIVND (reference sequence). The junction had 17 bases not matched to a gene; V was cut back by 7 bases and J by 10 bases. The CDR3 DNA is TGTGCCAGTACTATCTCGGAGGGGACTACCTCTGCGCAGTATTTT. The encoded protein is CASTISEGTTSAQYF.

V is TRBV5-1 and J is TRBJ1-2; D may be TRBD1 (6 bases). Germline assignment: CDR1 SGHRS and CDR2 YFSETQ. Trimming took off 3 bases at V and 3 bases at J, with 9 bases between the two ends. This CDR3 has 13 residues. This CDR3 is CASSWRQDYGYTF. CDR3 coding DNA: TGCGCCAGCAGCTGGCGACAGGACTATGGCTACACCTTC.

This clonotype was recorded at least ten times. This chain uses TRBV12-3 or TRBV12-4 with TRBJ1-2; D perhaps matches TRBD1 (6 bases). V was cut by 4 bases and J by 5 bases, with 20 bases left in between. CDR3 length: 16 amino acids. In DNA form, the CDR3 reads TGTGCCAGCAGTTCGGGGTCTGGGGGGGGCGGTTATGGCTACACCTTC. Protein: CASSSGSGGGGYGYTF.

This clonotype was recorded at least ten times. The chain uses TRBV11-3 and TRBJ2-1, with a weak D call TRBD2 (5 bases). V lost 5 bases and J 4 bases, leaving 12 bases between the germline ends. Per the germline V gene, CDR1 is SGHNT and CDR2 is YENEEA. This CDR3 has 14 amino acids. The CDR3 reads CASSPRTGYNEQFF. The CDR3, as DNA: TGTGCCAGCAGCCCCCGGACTGGTTACAATGAGCAGTTCTTC.

This clonotype was counted ten times or more. The chain couples TRBV20-1 to TRBJ1-2; 12 positions match TRBD1. Germline V gene data show CDR1 as DFQATT and CDR2 as SNEGSKA (reference sequence). V was pared by 1 base and J by 4 bases, with 10 bases of the junction left unmatched. The CDR3 contains 17 residues. CDR3 residues: CSARGRDRGRLAYGYTF. For the CDR3, the DNA is TGCAGTGCTAGAGGCCGGGACAGGGGGCGTCTGGCCTATGGCTACACCTTC.

The rearrangement uses TRBV6-5 and TRBJ1-4; D gene ambiguous. Germline CDR1 MNHEY, CDR2 SVGAGI. With 0 bases removed from V and 4 bases from J, the gap between germline ends came to 3 bases. The CDR3 length is 13 residues. CDR3 sequence: CASSYSRNEKLFF. The CDR3, as DNA: TGTGCCAGCAGTTACTCCCGTAATGAAAAACTGTTTTTT.

Note on this clonotype: A far larger clone is off by one base, so a read error is likely. The rearrangement uses TRBV14 and TRBJ2-2, with TRBD1 identical over 7 bases. The CDR3 runs to 13 residues. In germline, CDR1 is SGHDN, CDR2 FVKESK. DNA of the CDR3: TGTGCCAGCGGCCAACAGGGGTCAGGGGAGCTGTTTTTT. Its protein product is CASGQQGSGELFF.

This clonotype was seen ten or more times. The genes are TRBV3-1 and TRBJ2-1; the D gene could be TRBD1 or TRBD2 (5 bases each). The CDR3 covers 14 residues. V was pared by 3 bases and J by 7 bases, with 13 bases between. Germline assignment: CDR1 LGHDT and CDR2 YNNKEL (reference sequence). In DNA, the CDR3 is TGTGCCAGCAGCCAGGGGGTTAGGTCGAATGAGCAGTTCTTC. Translating gives CASSQGVRSNEQFF.

The table lists this clonotype with many counts. The J gene is TRBJ1-3, the V gene TRBV28, with unresolved D. V was pared by 11 bases and J by 8 bases, with 28 bases between. CDR3 length equals 16 residues. Germline V CDR1 and CDR2: MDHEN, SYDVKM. CDR3 sequence (DNA): TGTGCCTCCCATCGGAAGTGGAGTTTATCGCAGGACACCATATATTTT. Protein sequence: CASHRKWSLSQDTIYF.

Concerning this clonotype: A read error is possible here, since a much larger clone lies one base away. This chain connects TRBV24-1 to TRBJ2-1; D is undetermined. Germline CDR1 KGHDR, CDR2 SFDVKD. Trimming shortened V by 8 bases and J by 8 bases, and 9 bases separated the two germline ends. The CDR3 consists of 11 residues. DNA of the CDR3: TGTGCCACCAATCCAGGCCATGAGCAGTTCTTC. This encodes CATNPGHEQFF.

This clonotype occurred many times. This chain links TRBV7-6 with TRBJ1-4; 11 positions agree with TRBD1. V lost 3 bases to trimming and J lost 0 bases; unmatched junction nucleotides: 12. The CDR3 runs to 20 residues. The germline CDR1 and CDR2 sequences are SGHVS and FNYEAQ. The CDR3 DNA reads TGTGCCAGCAGCTTGGCGGGGACAGGGGGTGTTGTCACAACTAATGAAAAACTGTTTTTT. Protein: CASSLAGTGGVVTTNEKLFF.

There are a few counts of this clonotype. The V call is TRBV10-3, the J call TRBJ2-6, with D uncertain. Germline-derived CDR1 and CDR2 are ENHRY and SYGVKD. The germline V and J ends were trimmed by 0 bases and 3 bases, with 0 bases remaining between them. There are 13 residues in the CDR3. Here the CDR3 reads CAISESGANVLTF. CDR3 DNA sequence: TGTGCCATCAGTGAGTCTGGGGCCAACGTCCTGACTTTC.

V usage is TRBV12-3 or TRBV12-4 and J usage is TRBJ2-1; no clear D gene. CDR3 size: 12 residues. The V gene lost 3 bases and the J gene lost 10 bases, with 10 bases spanning the gap. CDR3 sequence reads: CASSFLGKEQFF. The CDR3, as DNA: TGTGCCAGCAGTTTTCTGGGTAAGGAGCAGTTCTTC.

Ten or more counts support this clonotype. This sequence joins TRBV7-6 and TRBJ2-2; 9 bases match TRBD1. The CDR3 length is 15 residues. Germline lookup yields CDR1 SGHVS and CDR2 FNYEAQ. V gave up 4 bases and J gave up 4 bases; unmatched junction bases: 4. The CDR3 region has the DNA TGTGCCAGCAGCTCGGGACAGGGACGCACCGGGGAGCTGTTTTTT. This translates into CASSSGQGRTGELFF.

This clonotype was observed a handful of times. The V call is TRBV20-1, the J call TRBJ2-3; D call uncertain. Germline lookup yields CDR1 DFQATT and CDR2 SNEGSKA (reference sequence). CDR3 size: 12 residues. With 4 bases removed from V and 3 bases from J, the gap between germline ends came to 8 bases. CDR3 protein: CSAKGMTDTQYF. CDR3 DNA sequence: TGCAGTGCTAAAGGGATGACAGATACGCAGTATTTT.

This clonotype has a count of ten or more. This sequence joins TRBV6-5 and TRBJ2-5, with 9 bases fitting TRBD1. The V and J ends lost 0 bases and 2 bases, in that order; junction bases with no gene match: 4. CDR1 and CDR2 from the germline V gene are MNHEY and SVGAGI. This CDR3 has 16 residues. The CDR3 loop reads CASSYSGQGRQETQYF. The CDR3 nucleotides are TGTGCCAGCAGTTACTCTGGACAGGGGAGACAAGAGACCCAGTACTTC.

This clonotype was seen many times. V usage is TRBV6-1 and J usage is TRBJ1-2; 10 positions agree with TRBD1. J lost 7 bases, V lost 8 bases, and 7 bases had no gene match. Germline assignment: CDR1 MNHNS and CDR2 SASEGT. This CDR3 is built from 13 residues. The CDR3 coding sequence is TGTGCCAGCGCAGGAGACAGGGGGCCTGGCTACACCTTC. Translated: CASAGDRGPGYTF.

V and J are TRBV15 and TRBJ2-3, with 10 bases aligning to TRBD2. Per the germline V gene, CDR1 is LNHNV and CDR2 is YYDKDF (reference sequence). This CDR3 comprises 17 residues. The junction had 12 bases not matched to a gene; V was cut back by 2 bases and J by 7 bases. The CDR3 reads CATSRLGLAAGRNTQYF. CDR3 DNA sequence: TGTGCCACCAGCAGACTAGGACTAGCGGCGGGAAGGAATACGCAGTATTTT.